This T cell receptor beta chain was captured in a study of cytomegalovirus exposure and HLA in healthy donors. Broader study findings: Published work reported that the classifier diagnosed cytomegalovirus status with high specificity and sensitivity. Most likely, a cluster of highly shared sequence variants arose as a sequencing artifact. Prior analysis indicated that the majority of TCR beta V segments exhibited productivity approximately 87% or approximately 30% of the time.

Primers included in the PCR were 60 Vbeta and 13 Jbeta primers. Libraries were prepared by immunoSEQ multiplex PCR; TCRdb keeps only in-frame clonotypes and omits some of them. The table lists 120,000 or so clones, 75% of them singletons. This clone was recorded once. Its matching antigen is unknown. Compared with germline, one end of the junction differs, possibly owing to a read error. Donors were nominally healthy when sampled, though unrecorded immune exposures were likely. Specimen: PBMCs. The sequence came from a woman in her 50s in good health and CMV-seronegative.

As DNA, the CDR3 is TGTGCCAGCAGTGAATACGAGGGTGGCCACACCTTC. Translated, it gives CASSEYEGGHTF. The rearrangement links TRBV2 to TRBJ1-2, with D unresolved. This CDR3 spans 12 amino acids. Germline CDR1 is SNHLY and CDR2 is FYNNEI.